This TCR beta chain originates from a study of blood T cell repertoires in COVID-19. Germline V CDR1 and CDR2: DFQATT, SNEGSKA (reference sequence). J gave up 7 bases and V 3 bases, and 10 bases lay outside the gene matches. CDR3 length equals 14 residues. Assay: immunoSEQ multiplex PCR; the TCRdb copy retains only in-frame clones and omits some. Here the sample spans roughly 260,000 clones, approximately 79% being singletons. Sequencing used peripheral blood. The sequence came from a woman of 80 years or more with active or convalescent COVID-19. V gene TRBV20-1 combines with J gene TRBJ2-7; the match to TRBD2 covers 9 bases. As DNA, the CDR3 is TGCAGTGCTAGTTGGGCGGGAGGGCCTCAAGAGCAGTACTTC. This codes for CSASWAGGPQEQYF.